This T cell receptor (beta chain) came from a study of cytomegalovirus exposure and HLA in healthy donors. About this clone: What it recognizes is unknown. Mismatch with germline at one junction end may stem from a read error.

60 Vbeta and 13 Jbeta primers were used in PCR. Sequencing used immunoSEQ multiplex PCR; TCRdb keeps in-frame clones, though not all of them. This table has 80,000 to 90,000 clones, more than 80% appearing once. The germline gives CDR1 SEHNR, CDR2 FQNEAQ (reference sequence). This CDR3 is built from 11 residues. Study-level results: Exclusion applied to some V segments, including TRBV6-2 and TRBV6-3, as they were indistinguishable. Most likely, a cluster of highly shared sequence variants arose as a sequencing artifact. As a later analysis showed, a missense DCLRE1C variant was linked to trimming of TCR beta V- and J-genes.

The chain couples TRBV7-9 to TRBJ2-1, with D unresolved. The sequenced sample consisted of PBMCs. This receptor was obtained from a woman aged 25-40 years in good health and CMV-seronegative. CDR3 sequence: CAGSISYEQFF. As DNA, the CDR3 is TGTGCCGGCAGCATCTCCTACGAGCAGTTCTTC. Filled out from reference TRBV7-9 and TRBJ2-1, the complete variable domain reads DTGVSQNPRHKITKRGQNVTFRCDPISEHNRLYWYRQTLGQGPEFLTYFQNEAQLEKSRLLSDRFSAERPKGSFSTLEIQRTEQGDSAMYLCAGSISYEQFFGPGTRLTVL.